The 24 T cell receptor beta chains in this list originate from one sample, sequenced in a study of blood T cell repertoires in COVID-19. Profiled with immunoSEQ multiplex PCR; TCRdb holds only in-frame clones, not every one. The sample contains 250,000 or so clones, around 88% of which appear only once. Material for sequencing was peripheral blood. Receptor source: a young woman with COVID-19, enrolled during active disease.

The chain joins TRBV28 to TRBJ1-5; D is perhaps TRBD1 (6 bases). Trimming stripped 3 bases from V and 3 bases from J, with 24 bases between. The CDR3 loop spans 19 amino acids. CDR1 MDHEN and CDR2 SYDVKM come from the germline V gene. The CDR3 DNA is TGTGCCAGCAGTTTCCCCAGTTTACAATCTACAGGGTTCAATCAGCCCCAGCATTTT. The encoded protein is CASSFPSLQSTGFNQPQHF.

This rearrangement joins TRBV25-1 to TRBJ2-2; D is ambiguous. The CDR3 is 14 residues long. Trimming shortened V by 2 bases and J by 7 bases, and 11 bases separated the two germline ends. Germline-derived CDR1 and CDR2 are MGHDK and SYGVNS. The CDR3 region is CASSEVGALGELFF. CDR3 in DNA: TGTGCCAGCAGTGAAGTCGGAGCTCTCGGGGAGCTGTTTTTT. Drawing the rest from reference TRBV25-1 and TRBJ2-2, the complete variable domain is EADIYQTPRYLVIGTGKKITLECSQTMGHDKMYWYQQDPGMELHLIHYSYGVNSTEKGDLSSESTVSRIRTEHFPLTLESARPSHTSQYLCASSEVGALGELFFGEGSRLTVL.

The chain is built from TRBV7-9 and TRBJ2-7; 11 bases map to TRBD1. The CDR3 runs to 16 residues. The V and J ends lost 4 bases and 4 bases, in that order; junction bases with no gene match: 9. Germline V gene sequence: CDR1 SEHNR, CDR2 FQNEAQ (reference sequence). CDR3 coding DNA: TGTGCCAGCAGCTCCTGGGACAGGGGGAGGCCTTACGAGCAGTACGTC. Its translation is CASSSWDRGRPYEQYV.

This clone was recorded once. The V call is TRBV4-1, the J call TRBJ1-2; a possible D gene is TRBD1 (6 bases). V dropped 2 bases and J dropped 0 bases, with 10 bases sitting between them. This CDR3 has 15 amino acids. Germline CDR1 reads MGHRA; CDR2 reads YSYEKL. This chain's CDR3 is CASSQLTGPNYGYTF. CDR3 sequence (DNA): TGCGCCAGCAGCCAACTGACAGGTCCTAACTATGGCTACACCTTC.

The V and J genes are TRBV6-2 or TRBV6-3 and TRBJ2-1; D not certain. CDR1 MNHEY and CDR2 SVGEGT come from the germline V gene. The germline V and J ends were trimmed by 0 bases and 5 bases, with 5 bases remaining between them. This CDR3 is 13 amino acids long. Here the CDR3 reads CASSYSRDNEQFF. DNA of the CDR3: TGTGCCAGCAGTTACTCCCGGGACAATGAGCAGTTCTTC.

V and J are TRBV25-1 and TRBJ2-1; 9 bases map to TRBD2. Trimming at V came to 0 bases and at J to 10 bases, leaving 13 bases not matched to a gene. Germline CDR1 MGHDK, CDR2 SYGVNS. The CDR3 loop spans 17 amino acids. The CDR3 sequence: CASSEYMSGGREAEQFF. CDR3 in DNA: TGTGCCAGCAGTGAATATATGTCGGGCGGGAGGGAGGCCGAGCAGTTCTTC.

This chain connects TRBV18 to TRBJ1-1; 8 bases are a match to TRBD1. The CDR3 extends over 15 amino acids. V trimming: 3 bases; J trimming: 7 bases; junction bases outside the gene matches: 10. CDR1 is KGHSH, CDR2 LQKENI, per germline. CDR3 residues: CASSPNGQGAIEAFF. The CDR3 coding sequence is TGTGCCAGCTCACCGAATGGGCAGGGGGCAATTGAAGCTTTCTTT.

In DNA form, the CDR3 reads TGTGCCAGCAGCGGGGGAGGAGCGGGGTTGGAAAACACCATATATTTT. It yields the protein CASSGGGAGLENTIYF. This chain uses TRBV4-2 with TRBJ1-3; D is perhaps TRBD1 (5 bases). The CDR3 totals 16 residues. The germline CDR1 and CDR2 sequences are LGHNA and YNFKEQ. The V end was cut by 5 bases, the J end by 6 bases, with 20 bases between.

This clone has a single count. The J gene is TRBJ1-1, the V gene TRBV7-2, with D tentatively TRBD1 (5 bases). Per the germline V gene, CDR1 is SGHTA and CDR2 is FQGNSA. This CDR3 has 14 residues. Trimming removed 2 bases from V and 5 bases from J, with 12 bases in between. CDR3 in DNA: TGTGCCAGCAGCTTAAAGGCAGGGTATACTGAAGCTTTCTTT. This codes for CASSLKAGYTEAFF.

The rearrangement uses TRBV5-5 and TRBJ2-5, with D perhaps TRBD1 (6 bases). The germline CDR1 and CDR2 sequences are SGHKS and YYEKEE (reference sequence). The germline V and J ends were trimmed by 1 base and 5 bases, with 12 bases remaining between them. The CDR3 loop spans 14 amino acids. The CDR3 is CASSLIRGSETQYF. The DNA for the CDR3 is TGTGCCAGCAGCTTGATCAGGGGATCGGAGACCCAGTACTTC.

The CDR3 DNA reads as TGTGCCAGCAGTGGGGGGACTAGCGGGAGTAGGATTGAGCAGTTCTTC. Protein sequence: CASSGGTSGSRIEQFF. This chain links TRBV6-1 with TRBJ2-1; 14 bases agree with TRBD2. Unmatched junction bases numbered 8, after V lost 4 bases and J lost 9 bases. Germline-derived CDR1 and CDR2 are MNHNS and SASEGT. The CDR3 spans 16 residues.

In this sample, this clone turned up once. The genes are TRBV4-3 and TRBJ2-5; TRBD2 matches 11 bases. Trimming at V came to 1 base and at J to 1 base, leaving 2 bases not matched to a gene. Germline V gene lookup returns CDR1 LGHNA and CDR2 YSLEER. The CDR3 is 16 amino acids. The CDR3 DNA reads TGCGCCAGCAGCCAAGTAGCGGGGGGGTTCCAAGAGACCCAGTACTTC. This encodes CASSQVAGGFQETQYF.

This sequence joins TRBV7-9 and TRBJ2-6; D unclear. The V end lost 1 base, the J end lost 3 bases, and 7 bases lay between the germline ends. Germline V gene data show CDR1 as SEHNR and CDR2 as FQNEAQ (reference sequence). The CDR3 consists of 15 residues. As DNA, the CDR3 is TGTGCCAGCAGCTTAGGGTCTATTGGGGCCAACGTCCTGACTTTC. Translated, it gives CASSLGSIGANVLTF.

V gene TRBV4-1 combines with J gene TRBJ2-5, with TRBD2 identical over 12 bases. The CDR3 extends over 21 amino acids. CDR1 and CDR2 (germline): MGHRA, YSYEKL. J was trimmed by 5 bases and V by 3 bases; bases with no gene match: 22. DNA for the CDR3: TGCGCCAGCAGCCACCTCCCCCCTAGCGGGAGGGCCCTAGCACTTTTGGAGACCCAGTACTTC. This translates into CASSHLPPSGRALALLETQYF.

In DNA, the CDR3 is TGTGCCAGCATTTCAACAGGGCTGAGGAATGAAAAACTGTTTTTT. This translates into CASISTGLRNEKLFF. This chain links TRBV2 with TRBJ1-4, with D perhaps matching TRBD1 (6 bases). The length of the CDR3 is 15 residues. Trimming stripped 7 bases from V and 5 bases from J, with 17 bases between. The germline V gene has CDR1 SNHLY and CDR2 FYNNEI.

The V gene is TRBV3-1 (or the pseudogene TRBV3-2), the J gene TRBJ2-7; 10 nucleotides line up with TRBD2. J was trimmed by 3 bases and V by 1 base; bases with no gene match: 0. The CDR3 is made up of 14 amino acids. The germline V gene has CDR1 LGHDT and CDR2 YNNKEL (reference sequence). The CDR3 sequence: CASSQASGGYEQYF. In DNA form, the CDR3 reads TGTGCCAGCAGCCAAGCTAGCGGGGGCTACGAGCAGTACTTC.

The rearrangement links TRBV5-8 to TRBJ1-6; TRBD1 might be the D (5 bases). The V and J ends lost 9 bases and 0 bases respectively, with 16 bases between them. Per the germline V gene, CDR1 is SGHTS and CDR2 is YDEGEE. The CDR3 runs 16 residues. CDR3 protein: CAIYDYDSSYNSPLHF. As DNA, the CDR3 is TGTGCCATCTACGATTATGACAGCTCCTATAATTCACCCCTCCACTTT.

The V gene is TRBV5-1, the J gene TRBJ1-2; D perhaps matches TRBD1 (5 bases). CDR3 size: 13 residues. Germline V gene sequence: CDR1 SGHRS, CDR2 YFSETQ. The ends were cut back, 6 bases at V and 3 bases at J, with 12 bases in the middle. CDR3: CASKRGDDYGYTF. The DNA of the CDR3 is TGCGCCAGCAAGCGGGGGGATGACTATGGCTACACCTTC. The full variable domain, rest sourced from reference TRBV5-1 and TRBJ1-2, is KAGVTQTPRYLIKTRGQQVTLSCSPISGHRSVSWYQQTPGQGLQFLFEYFSETQRNKGNFPGRFSGRQFSNSRSEMNVSTLELGDSALYLCASKRGDDYGYTFGSGTRLTVV.

This chain connects TRBV30 to TRBJ2-3, with TRBD2 as a possible D gene (5 bases). Germline lookup yields CDR1 GTSNPN and CDR2 SVGIG (reference sequence). V was shortened by 0 bases and J by 0 bases, with 16 bases between the two germline ends. The CDR3 runs to 17 residues. The CDR3 here is CAWSVGGRKQSTDTQYF. In nucleotides, the CDR3 is TGTGCCTGGAGTGTCGGAGGACGTAAACAAAGCACAGATACGCAGTATTTT.

The chain uses TRBV27 and TRBJ2-5, with 9 bases identical to TRBD2. Losses at the gene ends were 5 bases for V and 4 bases for J; bases not matched to a gene: 8. The germline gives CDR1 MNHEY, CDR2 SMNVEV (reference sequence). The CDR3 sequence is 15 residues long. The CDR3: CASSKGQRGAETQYF. CDR3 coding DNA: TGTGCCAGCAGTAAAGGACAGCGGGGGGCAGAGACCCAGTACTTC.

The chain couples TRBV29-1 to TRBJ2-3, with D tentatively TRBD2 (6 bases). V dropped 6 bases and J dropped 1 base, with 11 bases sitting between them. The V gene's germline CDR1 is SQVTM and CDR2 ANQGSEA. This CDR3 is 13 amino acids long. This CDR3 is CSVISGGTDTQYF. CDR3 in DNA: TGCAGCGTAATTAGCGGAGGCACAGATACGCAGTATTTT.

V gene TRBV24-1 combines with J gene TRBJ2-7; 9 bases are a match to TRBD2. CDR1 and CDR2 from the germline V gene are KGHDR and SFDVKD. The CDR3 is made up of 17 amino acids. V lost 2 bases and J lost 6; bases outside the gene matches: 13. The CDR3 reads CATSDCPRTSVEGEQYV. Written as DNA, the CDR3 is TGTGCCACCAGTGATTGCCCCCGGACTAGCGTCGAAGGCGAGCAGTACGTC.

The chain joins TRBV25-1 to TRBJ1-1, with 10 bases aligning to TRBD1. The J segment lost 1 base and the V segment lost 3 bases, leaving 8 bases of the junction unmatched. Looked up from germline, CDR1 is MGHDK and CDR2 is SYGVNS. CDR3 length: 17 residues. CDR3 region: CASSDPDRGPENTEAFF. For the CDR3, the DNA is TGTGCCAGCAGTGACCCCGACAGGGGGCCGGAGAACACTGAAGCTTTCTTT.

The rearrangement joins TRBV27 to TRBJ2-1, with 7 nucleotides matching TRBD1. Germline lookup yields CDR1 MNHEY and CDR2 SMNVEV (reference sequence). CDR3 length: 15 residues. After removal of 5 bases from V and 5 bases from J, the junction contained 9 bases not matched to a gene. The CDR3 DNA follows: TGTGCCAGCAGTCACTTGGACAGGAACAACAATGAGCAGTTCTTC. Amino acids: CASSHLDRNNNEQFF.